The entry below describes one TCR beta chain. This entry comes from a study of blood T cell repertoires in COVID-19. Original analysis: Scientists estimated how many nucleated cells there were by amplifying reference gene primers. The repertoire was sequenced with immunoSEQ multiplex PCR; TCRdb's copy has only in-frame clones and lacks some. That table gives V, J and clone size, and the DNA gave D and trimming. The table lists about 110,000 clones, approximately 88% of them singletons, with 5.5% to 8% in the top ten. The germline V gene has CDR1 SNHLY and CDR2 FYNNEI. Trimming left V 8 bases short and J 2 bases short, with 13 bases between. CDR3 size: 14 residues.

This chain uses TRBV2 with TRBJ1-5; perhaps TRBD1 as D (5 bases). This TCR was sampled from a man aged 45-65 years with active or convalescent COVID-19. Sequencing used peripheral blood. The CDR3 nucleotides read TGTGCCAGCGCTCGAGGAGGGGGCAATCAGCCCCAGCATTTT. This sequence encodes CASARGGGNQPQHF.